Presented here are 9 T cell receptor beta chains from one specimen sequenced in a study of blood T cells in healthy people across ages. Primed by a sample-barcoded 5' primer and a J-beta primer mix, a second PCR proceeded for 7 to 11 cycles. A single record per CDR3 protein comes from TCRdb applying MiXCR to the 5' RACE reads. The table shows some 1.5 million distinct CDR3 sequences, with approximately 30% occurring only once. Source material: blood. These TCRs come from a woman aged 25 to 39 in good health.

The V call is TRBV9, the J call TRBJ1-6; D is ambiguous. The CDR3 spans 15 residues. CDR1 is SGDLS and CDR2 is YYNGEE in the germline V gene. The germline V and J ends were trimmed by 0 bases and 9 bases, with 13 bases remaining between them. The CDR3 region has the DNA TGTGCCAGCAGCGTAGACGTGGGCTCCTTTTCACCCCTCCACTTT. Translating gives CASSVDVGSFSPLHF.

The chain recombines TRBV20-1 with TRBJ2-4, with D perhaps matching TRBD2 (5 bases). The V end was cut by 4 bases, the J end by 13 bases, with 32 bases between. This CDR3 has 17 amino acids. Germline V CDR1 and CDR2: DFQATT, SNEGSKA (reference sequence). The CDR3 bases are TGCAGTGCTAATTATCCGAAGCGGCTGGACTCCTACAATGAGCAGTACTTC. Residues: CSANYPKRLDSYNEQYF.

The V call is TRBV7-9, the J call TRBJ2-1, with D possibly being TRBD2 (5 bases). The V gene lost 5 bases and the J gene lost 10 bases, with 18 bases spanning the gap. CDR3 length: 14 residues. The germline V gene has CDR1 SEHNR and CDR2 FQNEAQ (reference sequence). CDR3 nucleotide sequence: TGTGCCAGCAGCACAACGGCCGAGGAGGCGGAGCAGTTCTTC. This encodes CASSTTAEEAEQFF.

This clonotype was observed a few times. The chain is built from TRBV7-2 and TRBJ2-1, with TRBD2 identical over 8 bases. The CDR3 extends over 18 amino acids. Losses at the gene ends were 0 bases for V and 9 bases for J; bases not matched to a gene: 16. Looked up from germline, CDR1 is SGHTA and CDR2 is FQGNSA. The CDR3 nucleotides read TGTGCCAGCAGCTTAGCGCGGAGCGGGAGTATCCGAAGGAGTGAGCAGTTCTTC. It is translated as CASSLARSGSIRRSEQFF.

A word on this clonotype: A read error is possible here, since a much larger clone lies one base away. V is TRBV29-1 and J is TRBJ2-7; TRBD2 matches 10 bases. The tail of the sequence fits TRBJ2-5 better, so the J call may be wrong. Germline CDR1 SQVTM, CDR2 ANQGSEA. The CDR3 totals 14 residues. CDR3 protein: CGVDGLAGEETQYF. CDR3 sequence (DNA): TGCGGCGTTGACGGGCTAGCGGGAGAAGAGACCCAGTACTTC.

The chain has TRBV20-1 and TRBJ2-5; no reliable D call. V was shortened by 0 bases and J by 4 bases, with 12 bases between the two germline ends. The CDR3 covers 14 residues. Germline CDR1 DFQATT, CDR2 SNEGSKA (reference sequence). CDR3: CSARDPTRGETQYF. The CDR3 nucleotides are TGCAGTGCTAGAGATCCGACGAGAGGAGAGACCCAGTACTTC.

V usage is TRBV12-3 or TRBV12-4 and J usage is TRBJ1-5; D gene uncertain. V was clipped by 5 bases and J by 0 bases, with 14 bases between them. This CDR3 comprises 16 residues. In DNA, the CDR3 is TGTGCCAGCAGTGTGCGGGGTCTCTATAGCAATCAGCCCCAGCATTTT. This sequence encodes CASSVRGLYSNQPQHF.

The CDR3 here is CASSWTRRLQYF. In DNA, the CDR3 is TGTGCCAGCAGCTGGACCCGCCGCCTGCAGTATTTT. The genes are TRBV12-3 or TRBV12-4 and TRBJ2-3; D remains unclear. The CDR3 length is 12 residues. V was pared by 6 bases and J by 11 bases, with 15 bases between.

CDR3 DNA sequence: TGCAGTGCTAGCGGCAAAGCCTGGCAGCCCCAGCATTTT. As protein: CSASGKAWQPQHF. The V call is TRBV20-1, the J call TRBJ1-5; no clear D. The V end was cut by 3 bases, the J end by 7 bases, with 13 bases between. The CDR3 sequence is 13 residues long. The germline V gene encodes CDR1 DFQATT and CDR2 SNEGSKA (reference sequence).